This T cell receptor beta chain was recorded in a study of T cells after yellow fever vaccination. CDR1 SGDLS and CDR2 YYNGEE come from the germline V gene. The CDR3 runs to 17 residues. With 3 bases clipped from V and 5 bases from J, the junction kept 11 bases outside the gene matches. A process of 5'RACE template switching, which added a universal primer site and UMIs, was used to make TCR cDNA. TCRdb re-called the 5' RACE reads with MiXCR, one entry per CDR3 protein. This table holds about 430,000 distinct CDR3 sequences, under 20% found once. The specimen was PBMCs, collected before the yellow fever booster vaccination. This clonotype originated in a young man who received the YFV17D yellow fever vaccine. The chain carries TRBV9 and TRBJ1-6; 7 bases match TRBD1. The CDR3 is CASSETRGAGNNSPLHF. CDR3 DNA sequence: TGTGCCAGCAGCGAGACCAGGGGGGCAGGGAATAATTCACCCCTCCACTTT.